This TCR beta chain stems from a study of tumor-infiltrating lymphocytes in oesophageal squamous cell carcinoma. TCRdb independently ran MiXCR on the PCR reads; one entry per CDR3 protein. The sample holds 10,000 to 12,000 distinct CDR3 sequences, approximately 64% seen once. The sample consisted of esophageal tumor tissue. The sequence came from a female donor with esophageal squamous cell carcinoma.

CDR3 residues: CASSPELLNTEAFF. The CDR3 DNA follows: TGTGCCAGCAGCCCCGAGTTACTGAACACTGAAGCTTTCTTT. This chain joins TRBV7-6 and TRBJ1-1; D unresolved. This CDR3 contains 14 residues. CDR1 is SGHVS, CDR2 FNYEAQ, per germline. V gave up 5 bases and J gave up 0 bases, with 10 bases separating them.